This entry lists 10 T cell receptor beta chains sequenced from one sample in a study of T cell responses to AZD1222 COVID-19 vaccine. TCRdb keeps only in-frame clones here, not all; method: immunoSEQ multiplex PCR. The data contain about 150,000 clones, 80% to 95% of them singletons. The sample in question was peripheral blood, obtained on day 0 of AZD1222 vaccination. These receptors were collected from an adult in good health.

J is TRBJ2-1 and V is TRBV6-1; 10 bases agree with TRBD2. Looked up from germline, CDR1 is MNHNS and CDR2 is SASEGT. The CDR3 is made up of 17 amino acids. J gave up 8 bases and V 1 base, and 11 bases lay outside the gene matches. CDR3 sequence reads: CASSEVSSGSRWDEQFF. CDR3 coding DNA: TGTGCCAGCAGTGAAGTTTCTAGCGGGAGCCGCTGGGATGAGCAGTTCTTC.

The rearrangement links TRBV27 to TRBJ1-3, with 7 bases lining up with TRBD1. The CDR3 is made up of 20 amino acids. From germline, CDR1 is MNHEY and CDR2 SMNVEV (reference sequence). The trim removed 5 bases at V and 2 bases at J, leaving 21 bases unmatched. CDR3 region: CASSPYPTGSSPITGNTIYF. CDR3 nucleotide sequence: TGTGCCAGCAGTCCCTATCCGACAGGGTCCTCTCCCATTACTGGAAACACCATATATTTT.

This chain's CDR3 is CASSIDSSGGLQETQYF. The CDR3 nucleotides read TGTGCCAGTAGTATAGACTCTAGCGGGGGGCTTCAAGAGACCCAGTACTTC. The J gene is TRBJ2-5, the V gene TRBV19; 11 bases map to TRBD2. V was clipped by 0 bases and J by 2 bases; unmatched bases: 5. There are 17 residues in the CDR3. The germline CDR1 and CDR2 sequences are LNHDA and SQIVND (reference sequence). The full variable domain, with the rest looked up from reference TRBV19 and TRBJ2-5, is DGGITQSPKYLFRKEGQNVTLSCEQNLNHDAMYWYRQDPGQGLRLIYYSQIVNDFQKGDIAEGYSVSREKKESFPLTVTSAQKNPTAFYLCASSIDSSGGLQETQYFGPGTRLLVL.

The J gene is TRBJ2-1, the V gene TRBV29-1, with 10 positions matching TRBD2. The CDR3 has 15 residues. Trimming at V came to 2 bases and at J to 3 bases, leaving 4 bases not matched to a gene. Germline loops: CDR1 SQVTM, CDR2 ANQGSEA. CDR3 sequence: CSVELRTSGYNEQFF. CDR3 DNA sequence: TGCAGCGTTGAACTGCGGACTAGCGGCTACAATGAGCAGTTCTTC.

This chain links TRBV6-1 with TRBJ2-7; a possible D gene is TRBD1 (5 bases). The V end lost 2 bases, the J end lost 11 bases, and 13 bases lay between the germline ends. Germline V gene sequence: CDR1 MNHNS, CDR2 SASEGT. This CDR3 is built from 12 residues. The CDR3 nucleotides are TGTGCCAGCAGTGAACTAGGGGCCCAGGAGTACTTC. Encoded protein: CASSELGAQEYF.

V usage is TRBV2 and J usage is TRBJ1-1, with D uncertain. The CDR3 totals 15 residues. V lost 4 bases, J lost 0 bases, and 12 bases lay in between. CDR1 is SNHLY and CDR2 is FYNNEI in the germline V gene. CDR3 DNA: TGTGCCAGCAGTGTTGGAGGGTTCGTGAACACTGAAGCTTTCTTT. Its protein product is CASSVGGFVNTEAFF.

The rearrangement links TRBV6-5 to TRBJ2-2; D is unresolved. CDR3 length: 13 amino acids. Germline CDR1 reads MNHEY; CDR2 reads SVGAGI. Trimming cost V 10 bases and J 1 base, with 10 bases left between them. The CDR3 DNA reads TGTGCCACCCAGACGGTGAACACCGGGGAGCTGTTTTTT. This gives the protein CATQTVNTGELFF.

The genes are TRBV6-5 and TRBJ1-1, with D unresolved. CDR1 MNHEY and CDR2 SVGAGI come from the germline V gene. The CDR3 is 14 residues long. Trimming took 5 bases from V and 0 from J, leaving 10 bases between them. CDR3 protein: CASSNGGLNTEAFF. The CDR3 bases are TGTGCCAGCAGTAACGGAGGGCTGAACACTGAAGCTTTCTTT.

CDR3 in DNA: TGCGCCAGCAGCTTGGAGATGGGACACCCTATTGGCTACACCTTC. Translation gives CASSLEMGHPIGYTF. The chain combines TRBV5-1 with TRBJ1-2; D perhaps matches TRBD1 (6 bases). CDR3 length equals 15 residues. The germline CDR1 and CDR2 sequences are SGHRS and YFSETQ. V was cut by 0 bases and J by 7 bases, with 16 bases left in between.

The J gene is TRBJ2-4, the V gene TRBV7-9; 7 nucleotides align to TRBD1. This CDR3 has 13 residues. CDR1 and CDR2 from the germline V gene are SEHNR and FQNEAQ (reference sequence). J gave up 8 bases and V 4 bases, and 5 bases lay outside the gene matches. The CDR3 nucleotides are TGTGCCAGCAGCTCTTCAGGGGGTTACATTCAGTACTTC. As protein: CASSSSGGYIQYF.